Detailed here is one T cell receptor (beta chain). Its antigen target is currently unknown. Base qualities are not recorded, but no much larger clone differs from it by a single base. Library creation used the immunoSEQ multiplex PCR assay. The multiplex PCR relied on a mix of 60 forward primers for TCR Vbeta segments and 13 reverse primers for TCR Jbeta segments. The CDR3 region of rearranged TCR beta genes was amplified from genomic DNA with a multiplex PCR assay. On the Illumina HiSeq System, the amplified TCR beta libraries were sequenced as 87-base-pair reads. The authors processed their data as follows. A later analysis counted about 82 million unique TCR beta chains across the 650 to 700 repertoires, and about 10 million of these chains were shared by at least two donors. A nearest-neighbor algorithm error-corrected the raw reads and collapsed the reads into unique sequences, merging closely related sequences to remove PCR and sequencing errors. To assign V, D and J gene segments, CDR3 sequences were aligned to IMGT reference sequences. For a sequence to be retained, at least a six-nucleotide match to both a V gene segment and a J gene segment was required. Rearrangements were classified as productive when the CDR3 lacked stop codons and remained in frame with V and J, and all other rearrangements were classified as non-productive. CDR3 was defined according to IMGT convention as the region running from the second conserved V-encoded cysteine to the conserved J-encoded phenylalanine. The earlier analysis of 550 to 650 of the donors excluded any sequence lacking an unambiguous match to a single V gene segment. In an earlier analysis of around 590 of the donors, a V segment was called functional when productive rearrangements were above 56.7%, and segregating when the standard deviation between donors exceeded 5%. A statistical classification framework was built for diagnosing cytomegalovirus status from the catalog of TCR beta chain sequences. In a later analysis, TCR nucleotide sequences were compared against IMGT/GENE-DB human TR gene sequences so that V and J genes could be assigned. Using the TCRdist pipeline, a later analysis assigned CDR3 sequences along with most-parsimonious VDJ recombination scenarios. In a later analysis, each TCR beta chain was defined by its CDR3 amino acid sequence together with its V-gene family, and reads without a unique V-gene family were excluded. To address suspected cross-contamination and a sequencing artifact, a later analysis removed 592 highly shared, low-generation-probability nucleotide sequences. In a later analysis, a clonal expansion index for each public chain was calculated from normalized within-repertoire ranks of inferred template counts. Generation probabilities in a later analysis came from a VDJ recombination model fitted to out-of-frame rearrangements, and those results were checked against IGoR. A later analysis scored TCR-TCR, TCR-HLA and TCR-CMV co-occurrence with hypergeometric tests, applying a repertoire-size bias correction to TCR pairs. In a later analysis, false discovery rates were estimated by permuting HLA or CMV assignments 20 times. In a later analysis, co-occurring TCRs were grouped using DBSCAN, and TCRdist sequence similarity was added for clustering within HLA-allele-positive subsets. Repertoires with fewer than 30,000 or more than 120,000 public chains were left out of co-occurrence clustering, as were five repertoires with anomalous nucleotide sharing. The table comes from immuneACCESS by way of TCRdb, which keeps in-frame sequences with V and J called. Part of the clones is missing from these tables; in studies checked, under half for an unresolved V gene and the rest for unknown reasons. The V and J calls and clone size were taken over from that table, and D and trimming were inferred from the DNA. The sample table shows under 120,000 clones, and approximately 66% are seen once. Together, the top ten hold approximately 10% of the sample.

The cohort was made up of roughly 670 healthy bone marrow donors. All cohort members were sampled while nominally healthy, although unrecorded immune exposures were likely present. The donor was CMV seropositive and belonged to the group of more than 250 seropositive cohort members. Each donor provided a peripheral blood sample, and peripheral blood mononuclear cells were used for TCR beta sequencing. Genomic DNA extraction from the blood cell samples was performed with the Qiagen DNeasy Blood Extraction Kit. This specimen belongs to a study of cytomegalovirus exposure and HLA in healthy donors (dated by TCRdb to 2015 to 2018). Looking at the study overall: An earlier analysis of several hundred of the donors reported approximately 290 Gb of sequence data and roughly 100 million unique TCR beta sequences from about 200 million T cells. To decide whether each TCR beta V gene segment behaved as functional or pseudogenic, an earlier analysis of nearly 600 of the donors relied on high-throughput TCR beta sequencing. To study patterns of TCR occurrence, a later analysis re-analyzed previously published TCR beta repertoires from more than 550 donors and added high-resolution HLA genotyping. The study used immunosequencing to profile the T cell repertoires of approximately 690 subjects and linked those repertoires to cytomegalovirus serostatus. All discovery cohort repertoires had been generated on a single sequencing platform. Donor age, sex, ethnicity and CMV serostatus were collected together with the repertoire data. On average, around 200,000 unique TCR beta nucleotide sequences were sequenced per donor among 398 genotyped donors of the cohort, with roughly 18% of those sequences being non-productive. A later genetic analysis took genome-wide SNP genotypes for 398 of the 666 donors and used that subset as a discovery cohort. A few DR-DQ haplotypes were treated as single units for association and clustering because of strong linkage in the cohort. The number of donors typed differed by locus, with about 629-630 for A, B, C, DRB1 and DQB1, around 500 for DQA1, 600 to 610 for DPA1, and some 440 for DPB1. The study combined high-throughput TCR immunosequencing, statistical association of individual TCRs with disease status, and machine learning to predict cytomegalovirus infection status. A separate validation cohort of over a hundred different subjects was used in addition to the roughly 620-subject first cohort. The later analysis used no new phenotypic data to find candidate immune exposures, relying instead on TCR beta sequences and their occurrence across donors. HLA typing covered class I and class II loci at four-digit resolution. The genetic ancestry cluster associated with self-reported Caucasian donors included 81% of the roughly 410 genotyped donors. The study aimed to test whether cataloging public T cell receptors could reveal signatures of past pathogen exposure. An early release covering roughly 600 HLA-typed donors comprised approximately 290 gigabases of sequencing data and approximately 80 million unique TCR sequences.

V gives up 0 bases and J gives up 5 bases, and the segment between their germline ends measures 12 bases. CDR1 SGDLS and CDR2 YYNGEE were looked up in the germline V gene. The CDR3 numbers 15 residues from cysteine through phenylalanine. Kept here is only the CDR3 DNA, which spans 45 bases and is read in frame from base 1. General conclusions and limits of the study: When HLA alleles, especially DR and DQ, strongly co-occurred, TCR associations were difficult to assign to individual alleles. According to a later genetic analysis, donors in an Asian-associated ancestry cluster had fewer N-insertions in productive TCRs than the roughly 660-donor mean. In an earlier analysis of some 550 of the donors, most TCR beta V segments were observed in productive rearrangements about 87% or about 30% of the time, broadly matching IMGT annotations. In a later analysis, most CMV-associated TCR beta chains were found to appear HLA-restricted, with HLA associations seemingly driven largely by CMV exposure. For the cohort, immune exposure information was limited to CMV serostatus. In both the original and validation cohorts, the classifier was reported to diagnose cytomegalovirus status with high specificity and sensitivity. In a later analysis, several top co-occurrence clusters were reported to appear linked to parvovirus B19, influenza, CMV and Epstein-Barr virus. In a later analysis, the rate of TCR association differed among HLA loci, with DRB1 alleles having the most associated TCRs and HLA-C alleles having the fewest. A further reported finding was that TCR beta sequences accurately predicted the HLA-A and HLA-B alleles for most subjects in the first cohort. This cohort had only TCR beta chains sequenced, and the lack of alpha or paired-chain data limited which features could be detected. In the study, 164 TCR beta chains were listed as associated with cytomegalovirus. A later genetic analysis associated a missense DCLRE1C variant with V-gene and J-gene trimming of TCR beta chains, and an independent cohort replicated the association. While some public TCRs were present in many individuals, most TCR sequences turned up only very rarely across donors. A cluster of highly shared sequence variants was judged likely to represent a technical artifact of the sequencing pipeline. Some IMGT-functional V segments, including TRBV6-2 and TRBV6-3, could not be told apart with the 87-base-pair reads, so those segments were excluded. A later analysis found that HLA-associated TCR beta chains were more clonally expanded and had lower generation probabilities than equally common non-associated chains. Correlated functional status among segregating V segments might be attributable to linkage disequilibrium, but an unknown experimental factor could not be ruled out. A later analysis associated about 17,000 TCR beta sequences with specific HLA alleles at a false discovery rate of 0.05. Presence/absence analyses assumed roughly uniform sequencing depth across donors, an assumption that may not hold. Because counts were too low, under 20 rarely observed V segments, including chromosome 9 orphons, were left out of the earlier analysis of about 620 of the donors. The authors suggested that the approach could potentially be generalized to other disease states and immunological phenotypes. Because some donors lacked HLA typing at each locus, the association tests relied only on the typed subset. Three of the identified cytomegalovirus-associated TCR beta chains were confirmed in vitro to be specific for cytomegalovirus antigens.

The sequence was collected from a man aged 40-49 years in good health and CMV-seropositive. This sequence uses TRBV9 and TRBJ2-1; TRBD2 is a weak D gene call, 6 bases matching. Input material: PBMCs. For the CDR3, the sequence is CASSVGGGNNNEQFF. The nucleotides read TGTGCCAGCAGCGTAGGTGGCGGGAACAACAATGAGCAGTTCTTC.